This note documents a single TCR beta chain sequence. V lost 9 bases and J lost 6; bases outside the gene matches: 8. Germline V gene lookup returns CDR1 MDHEN and CDR2 SYDVKM. This CDR3 is 14 amino acids long. This sample stems from a study of blood T cells in healthy people across ages. Primers used in a second PCR of about 7 to 12 cycles were a sample-barcoded 5' primer and a J-beta primer mix. TCRdb used MiXCR to reprocess the 5' RACE reads, holding one entry per CDR3 protein. The table records about 1.8 million distinct CDR3 sequences, 49% of them present only once. Material: blood. The receptor was derived from a middle-aged woman in good health. The chain is built from TRBV28 and TRBJ2-2; 9 nucleotides agree with TRBD1. CDR3 sequence reads: CASNGQGISGELFF. CDR3 sequence (DNA): TGTGCCAGTAACGGACAGGGGATATCCGGGGAGCTGTTTTTT.